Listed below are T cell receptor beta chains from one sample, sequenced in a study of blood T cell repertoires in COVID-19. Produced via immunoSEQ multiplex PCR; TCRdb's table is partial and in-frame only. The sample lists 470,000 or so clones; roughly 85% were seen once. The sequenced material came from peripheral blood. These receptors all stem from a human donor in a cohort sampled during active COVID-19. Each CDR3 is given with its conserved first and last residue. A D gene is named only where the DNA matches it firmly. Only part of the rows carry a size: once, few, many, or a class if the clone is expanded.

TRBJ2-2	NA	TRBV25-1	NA	TGTGCCAGCCGAGGGCCCTTCGACACCGGGGAGCTGTTTTTT	CASRGPFDTGELFF
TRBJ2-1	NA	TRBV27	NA	TGTGCCAGCAGTTTATCGAATGGCGGATTCGCCAGCTCCTACAATGAGCAGTTCTTC	CASSLSNGGFASSYNEQFF
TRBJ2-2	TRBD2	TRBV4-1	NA	TGCGCCAGCAGCCAGGAGGGAGGGAGGTTGGCCGGGGAGCTGTTTTTT	CASSQEGGRLAGELFF
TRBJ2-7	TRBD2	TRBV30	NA	TGTGCCTGGAGTGTAAGCGGGGTAGCGGGAAGGTACGAGCAGTACTTC	CAWSVSGVAGRYEQYF
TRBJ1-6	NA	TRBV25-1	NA	TGTGCCAGCAGGGCGACAGCAGATAATTCACCCCTCCACTTT	CASRATADNSPLHF
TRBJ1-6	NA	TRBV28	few	TGTGCCAGCAGTTCAGGGTCGGATTCACCCCTCCACTTT	CASSSGSDSPLHF
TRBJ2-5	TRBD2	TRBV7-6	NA	TGTGCCAGCAGCCAAAGACCTAGCGGGAGGGAGACCCAGTACTTC	CASSQRPSGRETQYF
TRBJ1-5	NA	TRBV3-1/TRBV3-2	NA	TGTGCCAGCAGCCAAGCAGGGAGCAATCAGCCCCAGCATTTT	CASSQAGSNQPQHF
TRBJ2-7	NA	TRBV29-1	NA	TGCAGCGTCATCCATAGAGCGCACTACGAGCAGTACTTC	CSVIHRAHYEQYF
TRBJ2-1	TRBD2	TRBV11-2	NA	TGTGCCAGCAGCTTAGGACTAGCGCCTGAGCAGTTCTTC	CASSLGLAPEQFF
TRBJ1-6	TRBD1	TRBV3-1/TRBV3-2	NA	TGTGCCAGCAGCCAAGATCACAGGGGAAATTCACCCCTCCACTTT	CASSQDHRGNSPLHF
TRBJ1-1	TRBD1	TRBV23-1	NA	TGCGCCAGCAGTCATTCTTCTGGGGGACAGGGGAAGGATGAAGCTTTCTTT	CASSHSSGGQGKDEAFF
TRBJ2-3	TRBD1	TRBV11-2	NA	TGTGCCAGCAGCTACCAACCGAGACAGGGTTCAGATACGCAGTATTTT	CASSYQPRQGSDTQYF
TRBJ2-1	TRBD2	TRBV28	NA	TGTGCCAGCAGTACAACTAGCGGGAGGGCAGGCAATGAGCAGTTCTTC	CASSTTSGRAGNEQFF
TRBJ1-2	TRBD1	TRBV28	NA	TGTGCCAGCAGGCCGGGACAGGGGGTCTATCGCTACACCTTC	CASRPGQGVYRYTF